Listed below are T cell receptor beta chains from one sample, sequenced in a study of blood T cell repertoires in COVID-19. Method: immunoSEQ multiplex PCR; TCRdb's copy keeps in-frame clones and lacks some. Here the sample spans approximately 120,000 clones, around 80% being singletons. The sample was peripheral blood. Every receptor here comes from a man aged 30 to 39 with COVID-19, enrolled during active disease. Each CDR3 is given with its conserved first and last residue. The D gene is left open where the match is weak. Some rows have no size entry. The others give once, few or many, or a class for an expanded clone.

D: TRBD1; J: TRBJ2-5; V: TRBV2; size: NA; CDR3: CASTGTGGFRGETQYF; DNA: TGTGCCAGCACCGGGACAGGGGGCTTCAGGGGAGAGACCCAGTACTTC
D: NA; J: TRBJ1-1; V: TRBV19; size: NA; CDR3: CASTSLYLHTEAFF; DNA: TGTGCCAGTACAAGCCTATATTTACACACTGAAGCTTTCTTT
D: NA; J: TRBJ1-2; V: TRBV29-1; size: NA; CDR3: CSVEDLAGNPYGYTF; DNA: TGCAGCGTTGAAGATCTGGCAGGGAACCCCTATGGCTACACCTTC
D: NA; J: TRBJ2-3; V: TRBV5-4; size: NA; CDR3: CASSLEGAFYDTQYF; DNA: TGTGCCAGCAGCTTGGAAGGGGCATTCTACGATACGCAGTATTTT
D: NA; J: TRBJ1-1; V: TRBV18; size: NA; CDR3: CASSLEHGDTEAFF; DNA: TGTGCCAGCTCCCTAGAGCACGGGGACACTGAAGCTTTCTTT
D: NA; J: TRBJ1-1; V: TRBV6-5; size: NA; CDR3: CASSKGRDGTTEAFF; DNA: TGTGCCAGCAGCAAAGGACGGGATGGAACCACTGAAGCTTTCTTT
D: NA; J: TRBJ2-5; V: TRBV2; size: NA; CDR3: CASSDGRLEQETQYF; DNA: TGTGCCAGCAGTGATGGGAGACTGGAACAAGAGACCCAGTACTTC
D: NA; J: TRBJ2-7; V: TRBV28; size: NA; CDR3: CASSLMGGTAYEQYF; DNA: TGTGCCAGCAGTCTCATGGGAGGCACGGCGTACGAGCAGTACTTC
D: NA; J: TRBJ1-1; V: TRBV14; size: many; CDR3: CASSQDWPAFF; DNA: TGTGCCAGCAGCCAAGATTGGCCAGCTTTCTTT
D: NA; J: TRBJ2-7; V: TRBV20-1; size: few; CDR3: CSAGLGGEQYF; DNA: TGCAGTGCCGGACTAGGGGGCGAGCAGTACTTC
D: NA; J: TRBJ2-5; V: TRBV27; size: few; CDR3: CASSFLGQTQETQYF; DNA: TGTGCCAGCAGTTTTCTTGGGCAGACCCAAGAGACCCAGTACTTC
D: TRBD2; J: TRBJ2-1; V: TRBV5-1; size: NA; CDR3: CASRWTSQDNEQFF; DNA: TGCGCCAGCCGGTGGACTAGCCAGGACAATGAGCAGTTCTTC
D: NA; J: TRBJ2-4; V: TRBV29-1; size: once; CDR3: CSVLDTQKNIQYF; DNA: TGCAGCGTTTTGGACACCCAAAAAAACATTCAGTACTTC
D: TRBD1; J: TRBJ1-1; V: TRBV5-1; size: NA; CDR3: CASGTVEAFF; DNA: TGCGCCAGCGGGACAGTTGAAGCTTTCTTT
D: TRBD1; J: TRBJ1-2; V: TRBV7-9; size: NA; CDR3: CASSLDGQGAEANYGYTF; DNA: TGTGCCAGCAGCTTAGACGGACAGGGGGCGGAGGCTAACTATGGCTACACCTTC
D: TRBD2; J: TRBJ2-2; V: TRBV25-1; size: NA; CDR3: CASSNGGSDTGELFF; DNA: TGTGCCAGCAGTAACGGGGGGTCGGACACCGGGGAGCTGTTTTTT
D: TRBD2; J: TRBJ2-3; V: TRBV9; size: NA; CDR3: CASSVAGGGTDTQYF; DNA: TGTGCCAGCAGCGTAGCGGGGGGTGGCACAGATACGCAGTATTTT
D: NA; J: TRBJ1-1; V: TRBV29-1; size: NA; CDR3: CSVDGAKAFF; DNA: TGCAGCGTTGATGGGGCTAAAGCTTTCTTT
D: TRBD2; J: TRBJ2-7; V: TRBV18; size: NA; CDR3: CASSAYSGRTAYEQYF; DNA: TGTGCCAGCTCAGCCTATAGCGGGAGAACTGCCTACGAGCAGTACTTC
D: NA; J: TRBJ1-6; V: TRBV3-1/TRBV3-2; size: many; CDR3: CASSGGGLGPNSPLHF; DNA: TGTGCCAGCAGCGGCGGGGGACTTGGCCCTAATTCACCCCTCCACTTT
D: NA; J: TRBJ1-1; V: TRBV10-3; size: once; CDR3: CAISDPSVEAFF; DNA: TGTGCCATCAGTGACCCGAGCGTTGAAGCTTTCTTT
D: TRBD2; J: TRBJ2-3; V: TRBV7-9; size: NA; CDR3: CASSYTSGRTDTQYF; DNA: TGTGCCAGCAGTTACACTAGCGGACGAACAGATACGCAGTATTTT
D: TRBD1; J: TRBJ2-3; V: TRBV7-9; size: NA; CDR3: CASSLGPTGAADTQYF; DNA: TGTGCCAGCAGCTTAGGCCCAACAGGGGCGGCAGATACGCAGTATTTT
D: NA; J: TRBJ1-6; V: TRBV7-8; size: few; CDR3: CASSSGVGTANSPLHF; DNA: TGTGCCAGCAGCTCCGGCGTGGGGACTGCTAATTCACCCCTCCACTTT
D: TRBD2; J: TRBJ2-7; V: TRBV6-2/TRBV6-3; size: once; CDR3: CASSYLKILAGDPYEQYF; DNA: TGTGCCAGCAGTTACCTCAAAATCCTAGCGGGGGACCCATACGAGCAGTACTTC
D: TRBD2; J: TRBJ2-5; V: TRBV7-9; size: NA; CDR3: CASSFGLAGGPGGETQYF; DNA: TGTGCCAGCAGCTTCGGACTAGCGGGAGGACCGGGGGGGGAGACCCAGTACTTC
D: NA; J: TRBJ1-1; V: TRBV7-6; size: NA; CDR3: CASSSTGYTEAFF; DNA: TGTGCCAGCAGCTCCACCGGTTACACTGAAGCTTTCTTT
D: NA; J: TRBJ1-1; V: TRBV29-1; size: NA; CDR3: CSVGRGGVMNTEAFF; DNA: TGCAGCGTTGGGAGGGGCGGGGTGATGAACACTGAAGCTTTCTTT
D: TRBD1; J: TRBJ1-5; V: TRBV6-5; size: NA; CDR3: CASSGTANQPQHF; DNA: TGTGCCAGCTCCGGGACAGCAAATCAGCCCCAGCATTTT
D: NA; J: TRBJ2-7; V: TRBV6-6; size: once; CDR3: CASTGTPYEQYF; DNA: TGTGCCAGCACCGGGACACCCTACGAGCAGTACTTC
D: NA; J: TRBJ2-2; V: TRBV9; size: NA; CDR3: CASSVRLGVNTGELFF; DNA: TGTGCCAGCAGCGTACGACTCGGGGTGAACACCGGGGAGCTGTTTTTT
D: NA; J: TRBJ1-1; V: TRBV7-9; size: once; CDR3: CASSTRQGPNTEAFF; DNA: TGTGCCAGCAGCACCCGCCAGGGTCCGAACACTGAAGCTTTCTTT
D: TRBD1; J: TRBJ2-5; V: TRBV30; size: NA; CDR3: CAWSGDRSLETQYF; DNA: TGTGCCTGGAGCGGGGACAGGTCTTTGGAGACCCAGTACTTC
D: NA; J: TRBJ2-3; V: TRBV5-1; size: NA; CDR3: CASTSSAGSTDTQYF; DNA: TGCGCCAGCACGTCTAGTGCGGGGAGCACAGATACGCAGTATTTT
D: NA; J: TRBJ2-6; V: TRBV3-1/TRBV3-2; size: NA; CDR3: CASSQGVAETGANVLTF; DNA: TGTGCCAGCAGCCAAGGCGTAGCGGAGACTGGGGCCAACGTCCTGACTTTC